This is a list of T cell receptor beta chains from one sample in a study of Ad26.COV2.S vaccination and SARS-CoV-2 variants. Profiling relied on immunoSEQ multiplex PCR, and the TCRdb table lists in-frame clones only, not all of them. The data show some 520,000 clones, 87% seen once. Specimen: peripheral blood, collected in a trial of Ad26.COV2.S vaccine versus placebo. Receptor source: a person between 18 and 59 years old who received the Ad26.COV2.S COVID-19 vaccine or a placebo. Each CDR3 is given with its conserved first and last residue. The D gene is left open where the match is weak. A row's size may be missing; if present it is once, few, many or a size class.

V,size,length,D,J,DNA,CDR3
TRBV19,once,14,NA,TRBJ2-2,TGTGCCAGCAGGATTCACCTCTTGACCGGGGAGCTGTTTTTT,CASRIHLLTGELFF
TRBV6-5,few,15,NA,TRBJ1-3,TGTGCCAGCTTTTCCATCTCAGGGTCCGGAAACACCATATATTTT,CASFSISGSGNTIYF
TRBV15,NA,15,NA,TRBJ2-7,TGTGCCACCAGCAGACAGGCGGGTGCGGGTTACGAGCAGTACTTC,CATSRQAGAGYEQYF
TRBV7-8,NA,15,NA,TRBJ1-5,TGTGCCAGCAGCTTAGGGACAGTTGGCAATCAGCCCCAGCATTTT,CASSLGTVGNQPQHF
TRBV2,NA,15,NA,TRBJ2-2,TGTGCCAGCAGTCCACTAAGGGGTGAAACCGGGGAGCTGTTTTTT,CASSPLRGETGELFF
TRBV29-1,few,13,NA,TRBJ1-1,TGCAGCGTCCGCCCAAGAACGAACACTGAAGCTTTCTTT,CSVRPRTNTEAFF
TRBV20-1,few,11,NA,TRBJ2-1,TGCAGTGCTACCGGACGATATGAGCAGTTCTTC,CSATGRYEQFF
TRBV7-8,NA,15,TRBD2,TRBJ2-1,TGTGCCAGCAGCAAAAGCGGGAGCTCCTACAATGAGCAGTTCTTC,CASSKSGSSYNEQFF
TRBV25-1,NA,15,TRBD2,TRBJ2-1,TGTGCCAGCAGTCCTGTGGGGCTAGCGGAGAATGAGCAGTTCTTC,CASSPVGLAENEQFF
TRBV28,NA,14,NA,TRBJ1-2,TGTGCCAGCCGCCCCCGGGAAAATAACTATGGCTACACCTTC,CASRPRENNYGYTF
TRBV27,NA,14,NA,TRBJ1-5,TGTGCCAGCAGAGATCACGTTCGTGGACAGCCCCAGCATTTT,CASRDHVRGQPQHF
TRBV30,NA,13,NA,TRBJ1-5,TGTGCCTGGAAAGGGGTTGGCAATCAGCCCCAGCATTTT,CAWKGVGNQPQHF
TRBV5-4,NA,15,NA,TRBJ2-5,TGTGCCAGCAGCTCTCCGGGACCGGGATATGAGACCCAGTACTTC,CASSSPGPGYETQYF
TRBV7-2,NA,13,NA,TRBJ1-2,TGTGCCAGCAGCTTAGGGGACGACTATGGCTACACCTTC,CASSLGDDYGYTF
TRBV5-3,NA,19,NA,TRBJ1-5,TGTGCCAGAAGCCCCCCATGTGGTAATTTGGGGTTGGGCAATCAGCCCCAGCATTTT,CARSPPCGNLGLGNQPQHF
TRBV12-3/TRBV12-4,NA,13,NA,TRBJ2-5,TGTGCCAGCAGTTTAGCGGGGGGTCAGACCCAGTACTTC,CASSLAGGQTQYF
TRBV19,NA,16,TRBD2,TRBJ2-2,TGTGCCAGTAGTATATACGAGCGGGGAGGGACCGGGGAGCTGTTTTTT,CASSIYERGGTGELFF
TRBV19,NA,14,TRBD1,TRBJ1-5,TGTGCCAGTAGTACTGGGACAGGGGGTCAGCCCCAGCATTTT,CASSTGTGGQPQHF
TRBV29-1,NA,12,NA,TRBJ1-3,TGCAGCGTTGGAGGGAACGGAAACACCATATATTTT,CSVGGNGNTIYF
TRBV28,NA,14,NA,TRBJ1-2,TGTGCCAGCAATGAGGGATCCCGAAACTATGGCTACACCTTC,CASNEGSRNYGYTF
TRBV18,NA,18,NA,TRBJ1-1,TGTGCCAGCTCACCACCGGTACCCAGGGTACCCATGAACACTGAAGCTTTCTTT,CASSPPVPRVPMNTEAFF
TRBV30,NA,14,NA,TRBJ1-3,TGTGCCTGGAGAACTAGGTCGTCCGGAAACACCATATATTTT,CAWRTRSSGNTIYF
TRBV10-3,NA,16,TRBD2,TRBJ2-1,TGTGCCATCAGTCGGACTAGCGAGAGCTCCTACAATGAGCAGTTCTTC,CAISRTSESSYNEQFF
TRBV7-2,NA,12,NA,TRBJ2-7,TGTGCCAGCAGCCCCCCTAGCCTAGAGCAGTACTTC,CASSPPSLEQYF
TRBV7-2,NA,15,NA,TRBJ2-1,TGTGCCAGCAGCTTAGACCCGGGAGAGGTCGGTGAGCAGTTCTTC,CASSLDPGEVGEQFF